This TCR beta chain was identified in a study of T cell repertoires in cytomegalovirus infection. Across the study: CMV infection plus the matching HLA type was flagged by public TCR beta signatures. Study-level results: Of the TCR beta families, the public ones yielded a cumulative frequency that identified carriers of CMV plus the relevant HLA.

The ends were cut back, 4 bases at V and 3 bases at J, with 10 bases in the middle. The CDR3 has 13 residues. CDR1 is MGHRA, CDR2 YSYEKL, per germline. TCRdb reanalysed the reads using MiXCR and keeps one entry per CDR3 protein. Of roughly 500,000 distinct CDR3 sequences listed, roughly 34% are singletons. A few counts support this clonotype. No antigen is known for it. This TCR came from a human donor in good health (CMV status not recorded). Some clones in this sample may be carry-over from other donors' samples. This rearrangement joins TRBV4-1 to TRBJ2-7; possible D gene TRBD1, 6 bases. Sequenced material: cultured PBMCs, taken from culture after CMV antigen stimulation. In DNA form, the CDR3 reads TGCGCCAGCAGCCTTCAGACAGGCTACGAGCAGTACTTC. Encoded protein: CASSLQTGYEQYF.